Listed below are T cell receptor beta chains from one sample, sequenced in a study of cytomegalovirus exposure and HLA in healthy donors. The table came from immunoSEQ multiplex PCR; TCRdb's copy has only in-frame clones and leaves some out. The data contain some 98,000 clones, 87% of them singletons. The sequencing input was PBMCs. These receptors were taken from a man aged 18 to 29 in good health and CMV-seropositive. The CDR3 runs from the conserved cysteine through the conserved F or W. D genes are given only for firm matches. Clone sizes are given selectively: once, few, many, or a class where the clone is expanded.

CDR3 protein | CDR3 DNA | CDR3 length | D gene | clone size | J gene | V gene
CASSQVPGLAGAHYEQYF | TGTGCCAGCAGCCAAGTCCCGGGACTAGCGGGGGCCCACTACGAGCAGTACTTC | 18 | TRBD2 | NA | TRBJ2-7 | TRBV4-2
CASSHPAGTGVEDTQYF | TGTGCCAGTAGCCATCCCGCCGGGACAGGGGTTGAGGATACGCAGTATTTT | 17 | TRBD1 | once | TRBJ2-3 | TRBV19
CASSLAPRQESYNEQFF | TGCGCCAGCAGCTTGGCCCCAAGACAGGAGAGCTACAATGAGCAGTTCTTC | 17 | NA | NA | TRBJ2-1 | TRBV5-1
CASSTYYRDRETQYF | TGTGCCAGCAGTACCTACTACCGGGACAGGGAGACCCAGTACTTC | 15 | TRBD1 | NA | TRBJ2-5 | TRBV6-1
CASSPLQRSQETQYF | TGTGCCAGCAGCCCGCTACAAAGGAGCCAAGAGACCCAGTACTTC | 15 | NA | NA | TRBJ2-5 | TRBV7-7
CASSDSTSAGELFF | TGTGCCAGCAGTGACTCGACTAGCGCCGGGGAGCTGTTTTTT | 14 | TRBD2 | NA | TRBJ2-2 | TRBV6-4
CASSRGAIEQFF | TGTGCCAGCAGTCGGGGGGCCATTGAGCAGTTCTTC | 12 | NA | NA | TRBJ2-1 | TRBV7-2
CASSLQGNTEAFF | TGTGCCAGCTCATTACAGGGTAACACTGAAGCTTTCTTT | 13 | NA | NA | TRBJ1-1 | TRBV18
CASSSLRDEQYF | TGTGCCAGCAGCTCATTACGGGATGAGCAGTACTTC | 12 | NA | NA | TRBJ2-7 | TRBV5-4
CASWYRGRGGYTF | TGTGCCAGCTGGTACAGGGGGAGGGGTGGCTACACCTTC | 13 | TRBD1 | NA | TRBJ1-2 | TRBV28
CASSIARGSTDTQYF | TGTGCCAGTAGTATAGCAAGGGGTAGCACAGATACGCAGTATTTT | 15 | NA | NA | TRBJ2-3 | TRBV19
CASSVRQNEQYF | TGTGCCAGCAGTGTCCGACAGAACGAGCAGTACTTC | 12 | NA | NA | TRBJ2-7 | TRBV2
CASSLAGGRNYNEQFF | TGTGCCAGCAGCTTGGCGGGCGGGAGGAACTACAATGAGCAGTTCTTC | 16 | TRBD2 | NA | TRBJ2-1 | TRBV7-2
CAIEGRGTDGYTF | TGTGCCATCGAGGGACGGGGGACCGATGGCTACACCTTC | 13 | NA | NA | TRBJ1-2 | TRBV2
CATSPGVGEQFF | TGTGCCACCAGCCCCGGGGTCGGTGAGCAGTTCTTC | 12 | NA | NA | TRBJ2-1 | TRBV15
CASSPDRGLFDIQYF | TGCGCCAGCAGTCCGGACAGGGGGCTTTTTGACATTCAGTACTTC | 15 | TRBD1 | NA | TRBJ2-4 | TRBV5-1
CSAGDISYEQYF | TGCAGCGCCGGGGACATCTCCTACGAGCAGTACTTC | 12 | NA | NA | TRBJ2-7 | TRBV29-1
CASRKTGGTGQPQHF | TGTGCCAGCAGAAAAACAGGGGGCACGGGTCAGCCCCAGCATTTT | 15 | TRBD1 | NA | TRBJ1-5 | TRBV27
CASSYGTSGILNTGELFF | TGTGCCAGCAGCTACGGGACTAGCGGGATTTTGAACACCGGGGAGCTGTTTTTT | 18 | TRBD2 | NA | TRBJ2-2 | TRBV5-8
CASSRTGVYEQYF | TGTGCCAGCAGTAGGACAGGTGTTTACGAGCAGTACTTC | 13 | TRBD1 | NA | TRBJ2-7 | TRBV6-6
CASSPDRGILNQPQHF | TGTGCCAGCAGTCCGGACAGGGGTATCCTCAATCAGCCCCAGCATTTT | 16 | TRBD1 | NA | TRBJ1-5 | TRBV28